These 11 T cell receptor beta chains came from one sample sequenced in a study of OX40 agonist ivuxolimab in advanced cancers. Libraries came from the immunoSEQ multiplex PCR assay. TCRdb stores this immuneACCESS table with in-frame sequences only. Part of the clones is absent; in the studies checked, under half of the shortfall reflects unresolved V genes, and no reason is known for the rest. The sample table lists 71,000 or so clones, more than 75% of them with a count of one. Jointly, the top ten make up around 0.78% of the sample. The sample was CD4+ or CD8+ T cells sorted from blood, taken in a trial of the OX40 agonist ivuxolimab. The receptors originated from an adult with an advanced solid tumor such as melanoma, head and neck, liver or kidney cancer.

The chain couples TRBV9 to TRBJ2-1; no clear D. V was trimmed by 0 bases and J by 11 bases, leaving 6 bases between them. Germline CDR1 and CDR2: SGDLS and YYNGEE. The CDR3 has 11 residues. CDR3 sequence (DNA): TGTGCCAGCAGCGTAGAAGGCCAGCAGTTCTTC. Translating gives CASSVEGQQFF.

This clone came up a few times. This chain uses TRBV19 with TRBJ1-6, with 8 bases that match TRBD1. The CDR3 has 15 residues. The J segment lost 8 bases and the V segment lost 5 bases, leaving 8 bases of the junction unmatched. Germline values: CDR1 LNHDA, CDR2 SQIVND (reference sequence). CDR3 sequence: CASSVSDRGYSPLHF. For the CDR3, the DNA is TGTGCCAGTAGTGTCTCCGACAGGGGCTATTCACCCCTCCACTTT.

The CDR3 protein is CASSPLGYEQYF. CDR3 nucleotide sequence: TGTGCCAGCAGCCCTCTTGGGTACGAGCAGTACTTC. The chain has TRBV11-2 and TRBJ2-7; D unresolved. The CDR3 totals 12 residues. CDR1 and CDR2 (germline): SGHAT, FQNNGV. V dropped 5 bases and J dropped 4 bases, with 9 bases sitting between them.

The chain combines TRBV9 with TRBJ2-2; perhaps TRBD2 as D (5 bases). This CDR3 comprises 18 residues. The V and J ends lost 4 bases and 2 bases respectively, with 21 bases between them. Germline CDR1 is SGDLS and CDR2 is YYNGEE. The CDR3 sequence is CASSSQSGLGLNTGELFF. CDR3 coding DNA: TGTGCCAGCAGCTCTCAATCCGGGTTAGGACTTAACACCGGGGAGCTGTTTTTT.

V usage is TRBV7-2 and J usage is TRBJ1-4; D remains unclear. The CDR3 extends over 14 amino acids. CDR1 is SGHTA and CDR2 is FQGNSA in the germline V gene. The V end was cut by 0 bases, the J end by 0 bases, with 2 bases between. DNA of the CDR3: TGTGCCAGCAGCTTAGCTACAACTAATGAAAAACTGTTTTTT. It is translated as CASSLATTNEKLFF.

J is TRBJ1-5 and V is TRBV5-1; D gene uncertain. Germline assignment: CDR1 SGHRS and CDR2 YFSETQ. With 4 bases removed from V and 4 bases from J, the gap between germline ends came to 15 bases. The CDR3 has 15 amino acids. The CDR3 spells CASSIGPLGNQPQHF. CDR3 DNA sequence: TGCGCCAGCAGCATTGGGCCCCTAGGAAATCAGCCCCAGCATTTT. Full variable domain (rest looked up from reference TRBV5-1 and TRBJ1-5): KAGVTQTPRYLIKTRGQQVTLSCSPISGHRSVSWYQQTPGQGLQFLFEYFSETQRNKGNFPGRFSGRQFSNSRSEMNVSTLELGDSALYLCASSIGPLGNQPQHFGDGTRLSIL.

The gene calls are TRBV29-1 and TRBJ2-6, with D hard to call. CDR3 length equals 14 residues. The germline V and J ends were trimmed by 4 bases and 0 bases, with 7 bases remaining between them. CDR1 SQVTM and CDR2 ANQGSEA come from the germline V gene. The CDR3 is CSVAGSSGANVLTF. CDR3 nucleotides: TGCAGCGTTGCAGGTTCCTCTGGGGCCAACGTCCTGACTTTC.

About this clone itself: The junction does not match germline at one end; this may be a read error. The same CDR3 can be traced to other DNA sequences in this sample. The rearrangement links TRBV7-8 to TRBJ2-3; D is perhaps TRBD1 (6 bases). The CDR3 runs to 16 residues. From germline, CDR1 is SGHVS and CDR2 FQNEAQ. The CDR3 DNA reads TGTGCCAGCAGCTTAGCGCTGGGGGCTAGCACGGATACGCAGTATTTT. It yields the protein CASSLALGASTDTQYF.

V usage is TRBV5-1 and J usage is TRBJ2-5; 15 positions match TRBD2. The CDR3 spans 18 residues. V trimming: 4 bases; J trimming: 4 bases; junction bases outside the gene matches: 11. Germline values: CDR1 SGHRS, CDR2 YFSETQ. This chain's CDR3 is CASSPGLAGGQNTETQYF. The CDR3 nucleotides read TGCGCCAGCAGCCCGGGACTAGCGGGAGGCCAAAATACAGAGACCCAGTACTTC.

CDR3 protein: CASSQDLGTDNQPQHF. The CDR3 DNA reads TGCGCCAGCAGCCAAGACTTGGGGACAGACAATCAGCCCCAGCATTTT. The gene calls are TRBV4-3 and TRBJ1-5; TRBD1 agrees at 7 bases. This CDR3 has 16 residues. V was pared by 0 bases and J by 3 bases, with 5 bases of the junction left unmatched. Germline lookup yields CDR1 LGHNA and CDR2 YSLEER.

The chain carries TRBV18 and TRBJ2-1, with TRBD2 identical over 8 bases. The V and J ends lost 2 bases and 5 bases, in that order; junction bases with no gene match: 5. This CDR3 is 15 amino acids long. CDR1 is KGHSH and CDR2 is LQKENI in the germline V gene. CDR3 in amino acids: CASSPGAGVDNEQFF. As DNA, the CDR3 is TGTGCCAGCTCACCAGGAGCGGGAGTCGACAATGAGCAGTTCTTC.